One sample yielded the 29 T cell receptor beta chains listed below, sequenced in a study of blood T cell repertoires in COVID-19. TCRdb's copy holds only in-frame clones and misses some; the assay was immunoSEQ multiplex PCR. Of around 500,000 clones in the sample, about nine tenths were seen once. The sequenced sample consisted of PBMCs or T cells enriched from blood (not recorded which). These receptors originate from a woman aged 55-69 years who had recovered from COVID-19.

The rearrangement joins TRBV6-1 to TRBJ1-2; D is perhaps TRBD1 (6 bases). Trimming pared 0 bases from V and 4 bases from J, leaving 12 bases between. The germline gives CDR1 MNHNS, CDR2 SASEGT. The CDR3 loop spans 15 amino acids. CDR3 protein: CASSEALQGPYGYTF. CDR3 DNA: TGTGCCAGCAGTGAAGCATTACAGGGTCCCTATGGCTACACCTTC.

The chain carries TRBV2 and TRBJ1-1, with 7 nucleotides matching TRBD1. The CDR3 has 13 residues. In germline, CDR1 is SNHLY, CDR2 FYNNEI. V gave up 8 bases and J gave up 5 bases; unmatched junction bases: 8. The CDR3 loop reads CASRMGGQTEAFF. In DNA form, the CDR3 reads TGTGCCAGCCGCATGGGGGGACAGACTGAAGCTTTCTTT. Together with reference TRBV2 and TRBJ1-1, the CDR3 gives the full variable domain: EPEVTQTPSHQVTQMGQEVILRCVPISNHLYFYWYRQILGQKVEFLVSFYNNEISEKSEIFDDQFSVERPDGSNFTLKIRSTKLEDSAMYFCASRMGGQTEAFFGQGTRLTVV.

V is TRBV18 and J is TRBJ1-1; 7 positions match TRBD1. The CDR3 covers 15 residues. The germline CDR1 and CDR2 sequences are KGHSH and LQKENI. V lost 6 bases to trimming and J lost 1 base; unmatched junction nucleotides: 8. CDR3 region: CASSQLTGANTEAFF. The DNA for the CDR3 is TGTGCCAGCTCCCAACTTACAGGGGCGAACACTGAAGCTTTCTTT.

The CDR3 protein is CASSLRRDNQPQHF. DNA for the CDR3: TGTGCCAGCAGCTTAAGGAGGGACAATCAGCCCCAGCATTTT. J is TRBJ1-5 and V is TRBV7-2, with no clear D. Germline V lookup: CDR1 SGHTA, CDR2 FQGNSA. This CDR3 region has 14 residues. V was pared by 2 bases and J by 3 bases, with 8 bases between.

The chain joins TRBV12-1 to TRBJ2-7; no check of the table's D call, TRBD1, against the DNA was made. TRBV12-1 constitutes a pseudogene. This CDR3 comprises 13 residues. CDR3 DNA: TGTGCCAGCAGCGCCTTGTTGGCATACGAGCAGTACGTC. It translates to CASSALLAYEQYV.

V gene TRBV4-1 combines with J gene TRBJ1-1; 8 bases are a match to TRBD1. After removal of 0 bases from V and 3 bases from J, the junction contained 15 bases not matched to a gene. Looked up from germline, CDR1 is MGHRA and CDR2 is YSYEKL. CDR3 length: 19 amino acids. The CDR3 region is CASSQDPWTGKGEDTEAFF. CDR3 nucleotides: TGCGCCAGCAGCCAAGATCCCTGGACAGGGAAAGGGGAGGACACTGAAGCTTTCTTT.

The gene calls are TRBV5-1 and TRBJ2-7; D is possibly TRBD2 (5 bases). The CDR3 consists of 14 residues. V was trimmed by 4 bases and J by 4 bases, leaving 15 bases between them. CDR1 is SGHRS and CDR2 is YFSETQ in the germline V gene. The CDR3 protein is CASSQDRGRYEQYF. The CDR3 DNA is TGCGCCAGCAGCCAGGACCGGGGTAGGTACGAGCAGTACTTC.

The rearrangement links TRBV6-5 to TRBJ1-1; weak D call: TRBD1 (5 bases). With 4 bases removed from V and 5 bases from J, the gap between germline ends came to 11 bases. CDR1 and CDR2 from the germline V gene are MNHEY and SVGAGI. This CDR3 region has 13 residues. The CDR3 bases are TGTGCCAGCAGTTTCGGGGGGAGGACTGAAGCTTTCTTT. Its translation: CASSFGGRTEAFF.

This clone was seen only a few times. The chain employs TRBV19 and TRBJ2-2; D is unresolved. Germline-derived CDR1 and CDR2 are LNHDA and SQIVND (reference sequence). CDR3 length equals 11 residues. Trimming cost V 6 bases and J 6 bases, with 5 bases left between them. CDR3: CASRQSGELFF. The DNA of the CDR3 is TGTGCCAGTAGGCAGTCCGGGGAGCTGTTTTTT.

The chain has TRBV5-6 and TRBJ1-2; D unclear. Per the germline V gene, CDR1 is SGHDT and CDR2 is YYEEEE. Trimming pared 2 bases from V and 8 bases from J, leaving 16 bases between. CDR3 length equals 14 residues. In DNA form, the CDR3 reads TGTGCCAGCAGCTTTGCGAGAACCCAGGTCGGCTACACCTTC. Its translation is CASSFARTQVGYTF. Full variable domain (missing parts from reference TRBV5-6 and TRBJ1-2): DAGVTQSPTHLIKTRGQQVTLRCSPKSGHDTVSWYQQALGQGPQFIFQYYEEEERQRGNFPDRFSGHQFPNYSSELNVNALLLGDSALYLCASSFARTQVGYTFGSGTRLTVV.

The sample holds one count of this clone. CDR3 region: CASSRQVGIKLFF. In DNA form, the CDR3 reads TGTGCCAGCTCACGGCAGGTCGGAATTAAACTGTTTTTT. This chain connects TRBV18 to TRBJ1-4; D unclear. The V end was cut by 4 bases, the J end by 11 bases, with 14 bases between. The CDR3 totals 13 residues. Germline lookup yields CDR1 KGHSH and CDR2 LQKENI. The full variable domain, rest sourced from reference TRBV18 and TRBJ1-4, is NAGVMQNPRHLVRRRGQEARLRCSPMKGHSHVYWYRQLPEEGLKFMVYLQKENIIDESGMPKERFSAEFPKEGPSILRIQQVVRGDSAAYFCASSRQVGIKLFFGSGTQLSVL.

The J gene is TRBJ2-3, the V gene TRBV10-3, with 8 bases identical to TRBD1. The CDR3 spans 19 residues. CDR1 and CDR2 from the germline V gene are ENHRY and SYGVKD. V trimming: 6 bases; J trimming: 3 bases; junction bases outside the gene matches: 20. DNA of the CDR3: TGTGCCATCAGAAAGACAGGGGCGGGAATTGGATCGCTGACAGATACGCAGTATTTT. It codes for CAIRKTGAGIGSLTDTQYF.

The genes are TRBV2 and TRBJ2-7; 8 nucleotides align to TRBD1. The trim removed 5 bases at V and 5 bases at J, leaving 2 bases unmatched. There are 12 residues in the CDR3. From germline, CDR1 is SNHLY and CDR2 FYNNEI. The CDR3 loop is CASSMTGDEQYF. The CDR3 DNA is TGTGCCAGCAGTATGACAGGGGACGAGCAGTACTTC.

The rearrangement uses TRBV2 and TRBJ1-1, with a tentative D call TRBD1 (6 bases). The CDR3 spans 15 residues. The germline CDR1 and CDR2 sequences are SNHLY and FYNNEI. V dropped 2 bases and J dropped 2 bases, with 12 bases sitting between them. The CDR3 region has the DNA TGTGCCAGCAGTGAATTCGGGGACACTAACACTGAAGCTTTCTTT. This gives the protein CASSEFGDTNTEAFF.

The genes are TRBV6-5 and TRBJ2-7; weak D call: TRBD1 (6 bases). The CDR3 is made up of 14 amino acids. CDR1 MNHEY and CDR2 SVGAGI come from the germline V gene. Trimming took 6 bases from V and 0 from J, leaving 12 bases between them. CDR3 sequence: CASRDSENSYEQYV. The CDR3 DNA sequence: TGTGCCAGCAGGGACAGCGAAAACTCCTACGAGCAGTACGTC.

The CDR3 here is CASSPAPGEKLFF. The CDR3 nucleotides read TGCGCCAGCAGCCCTGCCCCCGGGGAAAAACTGTTTTTT. The chain is built from TRBV5-1 and TRBJ1-4, with D uncertain. Germline CDR1 and CDR2: SGHRS and YFSETQ. Trimming cost V 4 bases and J 8 bases, with 12 bases left between them. The CDR3 spans 13 residues.

This clone was seen only a few times. The rearrangement uses TRBV19 and TRBJ1-4, with D tentatively TRBD1 (5 bases). The CDR3 loop spans 18 amino acids. Germline-derived CDR1 and CDR2 are LNHDA and SQIVND (reference sequence). The V gene lost 6 bases and the J gene lost 3 bases, with 23 bases spanning the gap. The CDR3 is CASSPKPRVQGSNEKLFF. The CDR3 nucleotides are TGTGCCAGTAGCCCGAAACCCCGTGTTCAGGGATCTAATGAAAAACTGTTTTTT. The variable domain in full, completed from reference TRBV19 and TRBJ1-4, reads DGGITQSPKYLFRKEGQNVTLSCEQNLNHDAMYWYRQDPGQGLRLIYYSQIVNDFQKGDIAEGYSVSREKKESFPLTVTSAQKNPTAFYLCASSPKPRVQGSNEKLFFGSGTQLSVL.

This chain connects TRBV12-5 to TRBJ2-2; the match to TRBD2 covers 8 bases. Germline values: CDR1 LGHNT, CDR2 FRNRAP. V trimming: 4 bases; J trimming: 0 bases; junction bases outside the gene matches: 4. The CDR3 is 16 residues long. The CDR3 DNA reads TGTGCTAGTGGTTCAACGGGGGGGCCGAACACCGGGGAGCTGTTTTTT. Residues: CASGSTGGPNTGELFF.

The J gene is TRBJ2-2, the V gene TRBV2; 10 bases line up with TRBD1. CDR3 length: 15 residues. Germline V CDR1 and CDR2: SNHLY, FYNNEI. The V segment lost 1 base and the J segment 4 bases; nucleotides outside the gene matches: 0. CDR3 in DNA: TGTGCCAGCAGTGAAGGGACAGGGGGCACCGGGGAGCTGTTTTTT. It yields the protein CASSEGTGGTGELFF.

This clone has just a few counts. This rearrangement joins TRBV20-1 to TRBJ1-2; D is undetermined. The CDR3 has 11 residues. Trimming pared 3 bases from V and 8 bases from J, leaving 10 bases between. Germline V gene sequence: CDR1 DFQATT, CDR2 SNEGSKA (reference sequence). CDR3 loop: CSASWQKGYTF. In DNA, the CDR3 is TGCAGTGCTAGTTGGCAGAAAGGCTACACCTTC.

The V gene is TRBV24-1, the J gene TRBJ2-5; D gene uncertain. The V gene's germline CDR1 is KGHDR and CDR2 SFDVKD. V shed 4 bases and J shed 5 bases, with 13 bases lying between them. The CDR3 sequence is 14 residues long. DNA for the CDR3: TGTGCCACCAGTGAGGGCAGCCTCCGGGAGACCCAGTACTTC. This encodes CATSEGSLRETQYF.

This chain uses TRBV11-2 with TRBJ1-1, with 8 bases matching TRBD1. The CDR3 runs to 14 residues. The V and J ends lost 7 bases and 6 bases, in that order; junction bases with no gene match: 10. Per germline, CDR1 SGHAT and CDR2 FQNNGV. DNA for the CDR3: TGTGCCAGCACCCTGGACAGGGTTAAGGCTGAAGCTTTCTTT. Amino acid sequence: CASTLDRVKAEAFF.

The rearrangement links TRBV4-2 to TRBJ1-3; tentatively, D is TRBD1 (5 bases). CDR1 and CDR2 (germline): LGHNA, YNFKEQ. Trimming cost V 4 bases and J 4 bases, with 11 bases left between them. This CDR3 contains 14 residues. For the CDR3, the DNA is TGTGCCAGCAGCCCCAGGGTTGGGGGAAACACCATATATTTT. It specifies CASSPRVGGNTIYF.

The chain joins TRBV28 to TRBJ1-2; TRBD1 might be the D (5 bases). The CDR3 runs 14 residues. V was pared by 3 bases and J by 4 bases, with 12 bases between. Germline V CDR1 and CDR2: MDHEN, SYDVKM. CDR3: CASSLAGRFYGYTF. The CDR3, as DNA: TGTGCCAGCAGTTTGGCAGGGCGATTCTATGGCTACACCTTC.

The V call is TRBV2, the J call TRBJ1-4; D is uncertain. The CDR3 consists of 14 residues. Germline assignment: CDR1 SNHLY and CDR2 FYNNEI. Trimming pared 9 bases from V and 3 bases from J, leaving 14 bases between. This CDR3 is CARIKRRSNEKLFF. CDR3 nucleotide sequence: TGTGCCAGAATAAAGCGGAGGTCTAATGAAAAACTGTTTTTT.

The chain has TRBV24-1 and TRBJ2-1; D is possibly TRBD1 (5 bases). Germline V gene lookup returns CDR1 KGHDR and CDR2 SFDVKD. With 0 bases removed from V and 3 bases from J, the gap between germline ends came to 11 bases. The CDR3 contains 16 residues. The CDR3 region is CATSDLQQGRYNEQFF. The DNA of the CDR3 is TGTGCCACCAGTGATTTGCAGCAGGGTCGCTACAATGAGCAGTTCTTC.

The chain couples TRBV5-1 to TRBJ2-1; 8 nucleotides line up with TRBD1. The CDR3 is 13 amino acids. Germline CDR1 SGHRS, CDR2 YFSETQ. Unmatched junction bases numbered 3, after V lost 4 bases and J lost 6 bases. The CDR3 DNA sequence: TGCGCCAGCAGCCGACAGGGGTTCAATGAGCAGTTCTTC. Protein sequence: CASSRQGFNEQFF.

In its sample, this clone was seen once. The CDR3 coding sequence is TGTGCCACCAGTGACCCGGGACAGGGGACCACTGAAGCTTTCTTT. Translation gives CATSDPGQGTTEAFF. The J gene is TRBJ1-1, the V gene TRBV24-1, with TRBD1 identical over 10 bases. CDR3 length: 15 residues. V was pared by 4 bases and J by 4 bases, with 5 bases of the junction left unmatched. Germline V lookup: CDR1 KGHDR, CDR2 SFDVKD.

This clone was recorded once. The rearrangement uses TRBV19 and TRBJ1-6, with 11 bases fitting TRBD1. The V gene's germline CDR1 is LNHDA and CDR2 SQIVND (reference sequence). Trimming removed 4 bases from V and 6 bases from J; junction bases left unmatched: 8. The CDR3 length is 17 residues. CDR3 protein: CASSNGQGALGNSPLHF. The CDR3, as DNA: TGTGCCAGTAGTAACGGACAGGGGGCGTTGGGTAATTCACCCCTCCACTTT.